One T cell receptor (beta chain) is described in this entry. The source of the sample is a study of CD8 T cells in ankylosing spondylitis. TCRdb ran MiXCR on the 5' RACE reads and lists one entry per CDR3 protein. The sample contains over 30,000 distinct CDR3 sequences, more than 15% of which appear only once. CDR1 and CDR2 from the germline V gene are SGHTA and FQGNSA. Trimming took 7 bases from V and 5 from J, leaving 13 bases between them. This CDR3 has 13 amino acids. The V and J genes are TRBV7-2 and TRBJ2-3; D might be TRBD1 (5 bases). This sequence originates from a male donor with ankylosing spondylitis or in good health (not recorded which). The sample was blood. This CDR3 is CASKVGRGDTQYF. The DNA of the CDR3 is TGTGCCAGCAAAGTGGGGCGAGGAGATACGCAGTATTTT. Full variable domain (remainder filled in from reference TRBV7-2 and TRBJ2-3): GAGVSQSPSNKVTEKGKDVELRCDPISGHTALYWYRQSLGQGLEFLIYFQGNSAPDKSGLPSDRFSAERTGGSVSTLTIQRTQQEDSAVYLCASKVGRGDTQYFGPGTRLTVL.